A selection of T cell receptor beta chains follows, all from one sample in a study of post-analysis software for immune sequencing data. TCRdb reprocessed the PCR reads with MiXCR, giving one entry per CDR3 protein. The sample includes hundreds of thousands of distinct CDR3 sequences, over 30% of them seen just once. Specimen: blood. These receptors were obtained from a girl aged 2-10 years with multiple sclerosis. The CDR3 runs from the conserved cysteine through the conserved F or W. The D gene is left open where the match is weak. Clone size is given for some rows only: seen once, a few or many times, or a class if the clone is expanded.

j_gene: TRBJ2-4
v_gene: TRBV29-1
d_gene: .
abundance: few
CDR3aa: CSVFDTLAKNIQYF
CDR3nt: TGCAGCGTCTTCGACACATTAGCCAAAAACATTCAGTACTTC

j_gene: TRBJ2-5
v_gene: TRBV2
d_gene: .
abundance: .
CDR3aa: CASSAGPSVQETQYF
CDR3nt: TGTGCCAGCAGTGCCGGACCCTCTGTCCAAGAGACCCAGTACTTC

j_gene: TRBJ2-7
v_gene: TRBV5-6
d_gene: .
abundance: few
CDR3aa: CASTFGPDYEQYF
CDR3nt: TGTGCCAGCACCTTCGGACCCGACTACGAGCAGTACTTC

j_gene: TRBJ2-3
v_gene: TRBV4-1
d_gene: .
abundance: few
CDR3aa: CASSLGGFTPTDTQYF
CDR3nt: TGCGCCAGCAGCCTCGGCGGGTTTACCCCCACAGATACGCAGTATTTT

j_gene: TRBJ2-7
v_gene: TRBV6-5
d_gene: TRBD1
abundance: few
CDR3aa: CASSTTGVPSYEQYF
CDR3nt: TGTGCCAGCAGTACCACAGGGGTGCCCTCCTACGAGCAGTACTTC

j_gene: TRBJ2-3
v_gene: TRBV25-1
d_gene: .
abundance: .
CDR3aa: CASRLGQPTDTQYF
CDR3nt: TGTGCCAGCAGATTAGGACAGCCCACAGATACGCAGTATTTT

j_gene: TRBJ2-1
v_gene: TRBV7-9
d_gene: .
abundance: .
CDR3aa: CASNLASVAYNEQFF
CDR3nt: TGTGCCAGCAACTTAGCTAGCGTAGCCTACAATGAGCAGTTCTTC

j_gene: TRBJ2-1
v_gene: TRBV29-1
d_gene: TRBD2
abundance: few
CDR3aa: CSVAAGGPYNEQFF
CDR3nt: TGCAGCGTTGCAGCGGGAGGGCCCTACAATGAGCAGTTCTTC

j_gene: TRBJ2-3
v_gene: TRBV5-1
d_gene: TRBD1
abundance: few
CDR3aa: CASSLAYRLQGVLTDTQYF
CDR3nt: TGCGCCAGCAGCTTGGCCTACCGGCTCCAGGGGGTTTTAACAGATACGCAGTATTTT

j_gene: TRBJ2-3
v_gene: TRBV4-1
d_gene: TRBD2
abundance: .
CDR3aa: CASSLPLAEVVTDTQYF
CDR3nt: TGCGCCAGCAGCCTGCCTCTAGCGGAGGTGGTTACAGATACGCAGTATTTT

j_gene: TRBJ2-3
v_gene: TRBV7-7
d_gene: .
abundance: .
CDR3aa: CASSQGDPDTQYF
CDR3nt: TGTGCTAGCAGCCAAGGGGACCCAGATACGCAGTATTTT

j_gene: TRBJ2-7
v_gene: TRBV29-1
d_gene: .
abundance: few
CDR3aa: CSVGGRDSSYEQYF
CDR3nt: TGCAGCGTTGGAGGGCGGGACAGTTCCTACGAGCAGTACTTC

j_gene: TRBJ1-2
v_gene: TRBV2
d_gene: .
abundance: .
CDR3aa: CASSEMPGSYGYTF
CDR3nt: TGTGCCAGCAGTGAAATGCCGGGGTCCTATGGCTACACCTTC

j_gene: TRBJ2-1
v_gene: TRBV29-1
d_gene: TRBD2
abundance: .
CDR3aa: CSAGGLAGANEQFF
CDR3nt: TGCAGCGCGGGGGGACTAGCGGGAGCCAATGAGCAGTTCTTC

j_gene: TRBJ2-7
v_gene: TRBV28
d_gene: TRBD2
abundance: few
CDR3aa: CASSPPRSSGRPYEQYF
CDR3nt: TGTGCCAGCAGTCCACCCCGGAGTAGCGGGCGACCCTACGAGCAGTACTTC

j_gene: TRBJ2-1
v_gene: TRBV4-3
d_gene: .
abundance: .
CDR3aa: CASSQDLSEQFF
CDR3nt: TGCGCCAGCAGCCAAGATCTTAGTGAGCAGTTCTTC

j_gene: TRBJ1-1
v_gene: TRBV12-3/TRBV12-4
d_gene: .
abundance: .
CDR3aa: CASSARGAGNTEAFF
CDR3nt: TGTGCCAGCAGTGCCCGGGGGGCCGGGAACACTGAAGCTTTCTTT